The present entry profiles one T cell receptor (beta chain) with its context. The target antigen is unknown. J gave up 2 bases and V 5 bases, and 5 bases lay outside the gene matches. The CDR3 covers 15 residues. The germline V gene has CDR1 LNHNV and CDR2 YYDKDF (reference sequence). This sample was taken from a study of T cells in localized non-small cell lung cancer. Findings and caveats of the study: In uninvolved adjacent lung, T cell clonality reached its highest value, exceeding tumor.

The repertoire was sequenced with immunoSEQ multiplex PCR; TCRdb's copy has only in-frame clones and lacks some. The sample shows around 15,000 clones, nearly 90% of them seen only once. The sequenced sample was peripheral blood mononuclear cells, obtained before any cancer treatment. The rearrangement joins TRBV15 to TRBJ1-5; 8 nucleotides align to TRBD1. The receptor was isolated from a woman between 35 and 75 years old with stage III lung adenocarcinoma. The CDR3 loop reads CATSSWGQGNQPQHF. The CDR3 DNA is TGTGCCACCAGCTCTTGGGGACAGGGCAATCAGCCCCAGCATTTT.